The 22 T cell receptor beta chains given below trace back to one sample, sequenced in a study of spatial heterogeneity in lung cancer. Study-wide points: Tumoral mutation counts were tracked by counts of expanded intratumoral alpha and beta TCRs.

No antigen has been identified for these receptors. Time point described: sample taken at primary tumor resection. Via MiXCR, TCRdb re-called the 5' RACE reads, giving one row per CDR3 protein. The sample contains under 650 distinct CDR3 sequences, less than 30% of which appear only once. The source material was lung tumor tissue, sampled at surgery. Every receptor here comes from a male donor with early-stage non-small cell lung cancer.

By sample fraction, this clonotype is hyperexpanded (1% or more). CDR3 DNA sequence: TGTGCCACCAGTGAGGGAGATACGCAGTATTTT. Protein: CATSEGDTQYF. The gene calls are TRBV24-1 and TRBJ2-3, with D unresolved. The germline V gene encodes CDR1 KGHDR and CDR2 SFDVKD. The CDR3 is 11 amino acids. Trimming removed 4 bases from V and 5 bases from J, with 3 bases in between.

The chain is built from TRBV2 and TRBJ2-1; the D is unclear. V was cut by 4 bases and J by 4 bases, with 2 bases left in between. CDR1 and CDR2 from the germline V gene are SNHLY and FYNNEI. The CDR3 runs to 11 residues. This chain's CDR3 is CASSGYNEQFF. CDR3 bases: TGTGCCAGCAGTGGATACAATGAGCAGTTCTTC.

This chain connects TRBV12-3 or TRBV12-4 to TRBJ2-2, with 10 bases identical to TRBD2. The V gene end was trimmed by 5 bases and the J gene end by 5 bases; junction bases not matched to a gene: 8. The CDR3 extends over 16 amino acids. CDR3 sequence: CASSILAGVNTGELFF. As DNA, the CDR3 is TGTGCCAGCAGTATCCTAGCGGGAGTAAATACCGGGGAGCTGTTTTTT.

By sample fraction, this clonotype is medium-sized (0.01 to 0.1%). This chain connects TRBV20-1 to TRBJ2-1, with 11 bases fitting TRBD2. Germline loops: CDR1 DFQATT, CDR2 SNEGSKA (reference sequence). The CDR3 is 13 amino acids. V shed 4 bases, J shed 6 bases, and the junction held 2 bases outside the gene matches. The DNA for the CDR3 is TGCAGTGCTATTGGACTAGCGGGCAATGAGCAGTTCTTC. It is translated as CSAIGLAGNEQFF.

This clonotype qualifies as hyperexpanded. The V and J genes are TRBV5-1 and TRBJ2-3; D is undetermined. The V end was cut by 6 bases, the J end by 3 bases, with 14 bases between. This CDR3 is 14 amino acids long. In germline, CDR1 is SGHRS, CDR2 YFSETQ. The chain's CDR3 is CASKLSGLTDTQYF. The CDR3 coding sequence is TGCGCCAGCAAACTCTCGGGTCTGACAGATACGCAGTATTTT.

CDR3 loop: CASSYGTGYEKLFF. CDR3 DNA: TGTGCCAGCAGTTACGGGACAGGGTATGAAAAACTGTTTTTT. The chain uses TRBV6-5 and TRBJ1-4; 9 bases are shared with TRBD1. J gave up 6 bases and V 2 bases, and 1 base lay outside the gene matches. Germline loops: CDR1 MNHEY, CDR2 SVGAGI. The CDR3 contains 14 residues.

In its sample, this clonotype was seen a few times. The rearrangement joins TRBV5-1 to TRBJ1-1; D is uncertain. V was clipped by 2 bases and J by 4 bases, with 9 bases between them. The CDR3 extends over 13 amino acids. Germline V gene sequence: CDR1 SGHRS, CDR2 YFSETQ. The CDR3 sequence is CASSFSAFTEAFF. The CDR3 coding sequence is TGCGCCAGCAGCTTCAGCGCATTCACTGAAGCTTTCTTT. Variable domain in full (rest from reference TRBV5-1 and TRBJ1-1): KAGVTQTPRYLIKTRGQQVTLSCSPISGHRSVSWYQQTPGQGLQFLFEYFSETQRNKGNFPGRFSGRQFSNSRSEMNVSTLELGDSALYLCASSFSAFTEAFFGQGTRLTVV.

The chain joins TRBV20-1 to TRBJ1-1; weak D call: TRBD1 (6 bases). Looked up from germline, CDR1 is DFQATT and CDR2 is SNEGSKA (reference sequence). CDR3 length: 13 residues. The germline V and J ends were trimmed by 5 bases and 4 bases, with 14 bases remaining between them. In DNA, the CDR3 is TGCAGTGCTTCCCAGGGGAAAGTCACTGAAGCTTTCTTT. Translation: CSASQGKVTEAFF.

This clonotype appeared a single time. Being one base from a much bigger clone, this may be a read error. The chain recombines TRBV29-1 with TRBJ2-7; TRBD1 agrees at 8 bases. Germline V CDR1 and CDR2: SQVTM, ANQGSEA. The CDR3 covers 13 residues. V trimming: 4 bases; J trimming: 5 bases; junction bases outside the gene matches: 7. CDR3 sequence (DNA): TGCAGCGTTGGGGGACAGGCCTCGCACGAGCAGTACTTC. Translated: CSVGGQASHEQYF.

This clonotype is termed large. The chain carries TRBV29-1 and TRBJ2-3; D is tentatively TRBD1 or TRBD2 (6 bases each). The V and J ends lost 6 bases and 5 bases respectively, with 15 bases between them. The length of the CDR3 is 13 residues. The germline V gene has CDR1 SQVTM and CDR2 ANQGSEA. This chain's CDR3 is CSVSGEAGDTQYF. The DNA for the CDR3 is TGCAGCGTCTCAGGGGAGGCCGGAGATACGCAGTATTTT.

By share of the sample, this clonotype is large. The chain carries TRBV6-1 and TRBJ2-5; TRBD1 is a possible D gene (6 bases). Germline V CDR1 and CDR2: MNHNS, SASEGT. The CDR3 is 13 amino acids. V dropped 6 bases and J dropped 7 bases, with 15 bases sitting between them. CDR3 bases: TGTGCCAGCAGGGGGGCCTCCTCCGGGACCCAGTACTTC. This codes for CASRGASSGTQYF.

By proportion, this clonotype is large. Written as DNA, the CDR3 is TGCAGTGCTAGAGTCCAGGAGAATTCACCCCTCCACTTT. Its protein product is CSARVQENSPLHF. The rearrangement links TRBV20-1 to TRBJ1-6; no reliable D call. Looked up from germline, CDR1 is DFQATT and CDR2 is SNEGSKA (reference sequence). Trimming stripped 1 base from V and 7 bases from J, with 8 bases between. This CDR3 has 13 amino acids.

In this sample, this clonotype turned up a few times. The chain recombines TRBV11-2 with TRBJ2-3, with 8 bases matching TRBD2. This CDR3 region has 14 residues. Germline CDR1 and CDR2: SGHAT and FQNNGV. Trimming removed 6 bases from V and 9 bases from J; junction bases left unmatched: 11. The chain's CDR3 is CASRLSGDGRTQYF. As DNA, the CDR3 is TGTGCCAGCAGACTTAGCGGGGATGGTCGGACGCAGTATTTT.

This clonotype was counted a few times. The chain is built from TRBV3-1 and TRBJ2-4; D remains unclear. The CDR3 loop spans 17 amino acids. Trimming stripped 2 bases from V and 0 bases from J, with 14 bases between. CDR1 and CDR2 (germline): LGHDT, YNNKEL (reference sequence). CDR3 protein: CASSQPTGPLAKNIQYF. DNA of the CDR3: TGTGCCAGCAGCCAACCGACGGGCCCTTTAGCCAAAAACATTCAGTACTTC.

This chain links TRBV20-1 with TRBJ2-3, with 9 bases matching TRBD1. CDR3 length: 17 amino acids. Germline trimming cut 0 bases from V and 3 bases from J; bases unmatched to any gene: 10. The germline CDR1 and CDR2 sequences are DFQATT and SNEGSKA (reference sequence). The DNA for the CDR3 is TGCAGTGCTAGAGAGTCCAGGGACAGGGTTGTAACAGATACGCAGTATTTT. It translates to CSARESRDRVVTDTQYF.

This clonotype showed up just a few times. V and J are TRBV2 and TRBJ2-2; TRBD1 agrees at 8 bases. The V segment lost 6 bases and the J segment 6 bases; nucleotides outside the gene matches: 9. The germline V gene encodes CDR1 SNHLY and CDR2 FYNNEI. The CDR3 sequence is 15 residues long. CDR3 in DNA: TGTGCCAGCAGCTCGGGACAGGTCTCTCCCGGGGAGCTGTTTTTT. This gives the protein CASSSGQVSPGELFF.

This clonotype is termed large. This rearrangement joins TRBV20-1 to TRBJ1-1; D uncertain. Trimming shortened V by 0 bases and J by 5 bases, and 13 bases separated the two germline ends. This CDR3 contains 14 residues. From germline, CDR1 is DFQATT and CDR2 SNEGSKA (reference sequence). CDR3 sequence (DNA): TGCAGTGCTAGAGAAATGATGGTCAGGACTGAAGCTTTCTTT. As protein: CSAREMMVRTEAFF.

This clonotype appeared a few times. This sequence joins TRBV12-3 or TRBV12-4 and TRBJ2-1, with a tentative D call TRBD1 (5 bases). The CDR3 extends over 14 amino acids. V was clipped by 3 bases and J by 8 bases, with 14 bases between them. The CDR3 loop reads CASSFAGRQDEQFF. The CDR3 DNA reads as TGTGCCAGCAGTTTTGCAGGGCGGCAAGATGAGCAGTTCTTC.

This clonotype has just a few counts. CDR3: CASSLVREIDNEQFF. In nucleotides, the CDR3 is TGTGCCAGCAGCTTAGTGCGGGAGATCGACAATGAGCAGTTCTTC. The V call is TRBV7-9, the J call TRBJ2-1, with 7 bases identical to TRBD2. This CDR3 has 15 residues. V was pared by 1 base and J by 5 bases, with 5 bases of the junction left unmatched. The germline gives CDR1 SEHNR, CDR2 FQNEAQ (reference sequence).

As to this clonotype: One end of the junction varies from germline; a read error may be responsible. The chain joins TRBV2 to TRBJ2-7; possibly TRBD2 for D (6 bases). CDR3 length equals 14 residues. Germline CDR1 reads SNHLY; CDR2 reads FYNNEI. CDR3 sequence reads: CVSKVGGGRYEQYF. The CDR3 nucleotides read TGTGTCAGCAAGGTGGGAGGAGGCCGGTACGAGCAGTACTTC. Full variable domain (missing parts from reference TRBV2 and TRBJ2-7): EPEVTQTPSHQVTQMGQEVILRCVPISNHLYFYWYRQILGQKVEFLVSFYNNEISEKSEIFDDQFSVERPDGSNFTLKIRSTKLEDSAMYFCVSKVGGGRYEQYFGPGTRLTVT.

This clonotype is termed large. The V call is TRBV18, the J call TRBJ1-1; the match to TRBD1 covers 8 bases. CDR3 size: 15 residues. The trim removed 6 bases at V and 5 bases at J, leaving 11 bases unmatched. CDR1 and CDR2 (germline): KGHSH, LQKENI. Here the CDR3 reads CASSPTQGAWTEAFF. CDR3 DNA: TGTGCCAGCTCCCCCACCCAGGGGGCCTGGACTGAAGCTTTCTTT.

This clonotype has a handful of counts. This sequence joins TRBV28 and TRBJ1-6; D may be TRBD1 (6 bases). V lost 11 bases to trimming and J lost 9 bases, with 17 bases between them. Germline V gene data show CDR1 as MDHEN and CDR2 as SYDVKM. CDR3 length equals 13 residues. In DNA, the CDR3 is TGTGCCGGTCGACAGGAAAATTCTTCACCCCTCCACTTT. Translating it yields CAGRQENSSPLHF.